The 21 T cell receptor beta chains listed next were all sequenced from one sample in a study of technical replicates of blood from a few donors. Sequenced by immunoSEQ multiplex PCR; TCRdb stores in-frame clones only, minus some. The sample carries 45,000 to 65,000 clones, about 96% recorded once. Input material: PBMCs. The receptors were gathered from a human donor in good health. Some clones in this sample may be carry-over from other donors' samples.

The rearrangement links TRBV7-2 to TRBJ2-3, with 10 nucleotides matching TRBD1. The CDR3 runs 15 residues. Germline V gene lookup returns CDR1 SGHTA and CDR2 FQGNSA. Trimming took 2 bases from V and 4 from J; bases not matched to a gene: 3. CDR3 region: CASSLNGQGADTQYF. DNA for the CDR3: TGTGCCAGCAGCTTAAACGGACAGGGGGCAGATACGCAGTATTTT.

V gene TRBV9 combines with J gene TRBJ2-5; D call uncertain. The CDR3 is 14 amino acids. The germline V gene encodes CDR1 SGDLS and CDR2 YYNGEE. With 0 bases removed from V and 2 bases from J, the gap between germline ends came to 8 bases. CDR3 sequence (DNA): TGTGCCAGCAGCGTAGGGTCGGTACAAGAGACCCAGTACTTC. Translated, it gives CASSVGSVQETQYF.

The rearrangement uses TRBV30 and TRBJ2-6; 8 bases are a match to TRBD1. The CDR3 runs 15 residues. The trim removed 4 bases at V and 4 bases at J, leaving 6 bases unmatched. Germline CDR1 and CDR2: GTSNPN and SVGIG (reference sequence). CDR3 bases: TGTGCCTGGACAGGGGGCGCGTGGGGGGCCAACGTCCTGACTTTC. Protein sequence: CAWTGGAWGANVLTF.

This chain connects TRBV4-2 to TRBJ1-5; tentatively, D is TRBD1 (6 bases). V lost 1 base to trimming and J lost 5 bases, with 12 bases between them. CDR1 LGHNA and CDR2 YNFKEQ come from the germline V gene. This CDR3 contains 15 residues. The CDR3, as DNA: TGTGCCAGCAGCCAAGCAGGACAGAGTTATCAGCCCCAGCATTTT. As protein: CASSQAGQSYQPQHF.

V is TRBV20-1 and J is TRBJ2-1; D is unresolved. Germline V gives CDR1 DFQATT, CDR2 SNEGSKA (reference sequence). Trimming took 3 bases from V and 8 from J, leaving 8 bases between them. CDR3 length: 11 residues. CDR3 amino acids: CSASPVDEQFF. The CDR3 bases are TGCAGTGCTAGTCCTGTCGATGAGCAGTTCTTC.

V gene TRBV15 combines with J gene TRBJ1-6; 8 bases match TRBD1. CDR1 is LNHNV and CDR2 is YYDKDF in the germline V gene (reference sequence). Losses at the gene ends were 3 bases for V and 10 bases for J; bases not matched to a gene: 8. The CDR3 spans 15 residues. As DNA, the CDR3 is TGTGCCACCAGCAGGGGACAGGCCAGGGGGTCACCCCTCCACTTT. Its translation is CATSRGQARGSPLHF.

The chain employs TRBV4-3 and TRBJ2-7, with 11 positions matching TRBD2. The V gene's germline CDR1 is LGHNA and CDR2 YSLEER. The J segment lost 4 bases and the V segment lost 1 base, leaving 3 bases of the junction unmatched. The CDR3 is 15 amino acids. The CDR3 DNA sequence: TGCGCCAGCAGCCAAGGTAGCGGGGGGGATTACGAGCAGTACTTC. This sequence encodes CASSQGSGGDYEQYF.

The chain has TRBV27 and TRBJ2-3; TRBD2 matches at 10 bases. The CDR3 is 15 residues long. The junction had 6 bases not matched to a gene; V was cut back by 3 bases and J by 6 bases. In germline, CDR1 is MNHEY, CDR2 SMNVEV (reference sequence). CDR3 coding DNA: TGTGCCAGCAGTTTTAGGAGCGGGAGGGTGGATACGCAGTATTTT. Its translation is CASSFRSGRVDTQYF.

V usage is TRBV19 and J usage is TRBJ2-2, with 9 nucleotides matching TRBD1. CDR3 length equals 14 residues. Germline values: CDR1 LNHDA, CDR2 SQIVND (reference sequence). V trimming: 7 bases; J trimming: 5 bases; junction bases outside the gene matches: 5. Written as DNA, the CDR3 is TGTGCCAGTACGACAGGGGGAGAGACCGGGGAGCTGTTTTTT. The encoded protein is CASTTGGETGELFF.

The chain joins TRBV7-3 to TRBJ2-5, with 8 bases aligning to TRBD2. The CDR3 has 14 amino acids. Per the germline V gene, CDR1 is SGHTA and CDR2 is FQGTGA. V trimming: 5 bases; J trimming: 5 bases; junction bases outside the gene matches: 7. The CDR3 is CASSQYGTRETQYF. The CDR3 DNA sequence: TGTGCCAGCAGCCAATATGGGACTAGGGAGACCCAGTACTTC.

The chain carries TRBV27 and TRBJ1-1, with 7 bases identical to TRBD1. The germline V gene encodes CDR1 MNHEY and CDR2 SMNVEV (reference sequence). The CDR3 loop spans 14 amino acids. Unmatched junction bases numbered 6, after V lost 7 bases and J lost 1 base. The CDR3 nucleotides are TGTGCCAGCACCATCCAGGGGGGGAACACTGAAGCTTTCTTT. As protein: CASTIQGGNTEAFF.

The chain recombines TRBV4-2 with TRBJ1-2; D gene unclear. Germline CDR1 is LGHNA and CDR2 is YNFKEQ. Trimming shortened V by 1 base and J by 5 bases, and 20 bases separated the two germline ends. This CDR3 spans 17 amino acids. CDR3 nucleotide sequence: TGTGCCAGCAGCCAAGTGGAAGGCGAGGGATGGGTTTATGGCTACACCTTC. It is translated as CASSQVEGEGWVYGYTF.

The chain combines TRBV6-5 with TRBJ2-7; TRBD1 is a possible D gene (5 bases). In germline, CDR1 is MNHEY, CDR2 SVGAGI. This CDR3 spans 14 amino acids. Trimming removed 5 bases from V and 5 bases from J, with 16 bases in between. This CDR3 is CASSQRTSDHEQYF. CDR3 nucleotides: TGTGCCAGCAGTCAAAGGACATCGGACCACGAGCAGTACTTC.

In DNA form, the CDR3 reads TGTGCCAGCAGCTTGGACAGGGCCTACACCTTC. Protein: CASSLDRAYTF. The chain employs TRBV7-9 and TRBJ1-2; 8 bases map to TRBD1. The CDR3 contains 11 residues. Trimming removed 3 bases from V and 10 bases from J; junction bases left unmatched: 1. Germline-derived CDR1 and CDR2 are SEHNR and FQNEAQ (reference sequence).

J is TRBJ2-3 and V is TRBV4-3; tentatively, D is TRBD2 (6 bases). V was cut by 4 bases and J by 2 bases, with 16 bases left in between. CDR3 size: 16 residues. The germline gives CDR1 LGHNA, CDR2 YSLEER. CDR3 sequence (DNA): TGCGCCAGCAGCCCGGGACTCCCTCGGATCACAGATACGCAGTATTTT. Amino acids: CASSPGLPRITDTQYF.

The chain uses TRBV5-1 and TRBJ1-6; tentative D call: TRBD1 (5 bases). V shed 4 bases and J shed 10 bases, with 18 bases lying between them. Germline loops: CDR1 SGHRS, CDR2 YFSETQ. This CDR3 is built from 15 residues. CDR3 DNA sequence: TGCGCCAGCAGCAGGGCTGGGGGAGGACAATCACCCCTCCACTTT. It is translated as CASSRAGGGQSPLHF.

The chain employs TRBV5-1 and TRBJ2-1; 10 positions agree with TRBD2. Germline CDR1 and CDR2: SGHRS and YFSETQ. The J segment lost 7 bases and the V segment lost 0 bases, leaving 7 bases of the junction unmatched. The CDR3 is 16 amino acids. The CDR3 is CASSLVGTSVRNEQFF. CDR3 coding DNA: TGCGCCAGCAGCTTGGTCGGGACTAGCGTCCGAAATGAGCAGTTCTTC.

The chain joins TRBV9 to TRBJ1-1; D remains ambiguous. The ends were cut back, 4 bases at V and 2 bases at J, with 15 bases in the middle. This CDR3 has 15 amino acids. Germline V gives CDR1 SGDLS, CDR2 YYNGEE. Here the CDR3 DNA reads TGTGCCAGCAGCCCCTTCCTGTCGGGAAACACTGAAGCTTTCTTT. It encodes CASSPFLSGNTEAFF.

This clone occurred once. This chain links TRBV5-6 with TRBJ2-1; D remains ambiguous. Germline assignment: CDR1 SGHDT and CDR2 YYEEEE. This CDR3 spans 16 amino acids. V lost 4 bases and J 0 bases, leaving 14 bases between the germline ends. Here the CDR3 reads CASSRRLLSSYNEQFF. The CDR3 nucleotides read TGTGCCAGCAGCCGGAGACTTCTAAGCTCCTACAATGAGCAGTTCTTC. Complete variable domain (other parts from reference TRBV5-6 and TRBJ2-1): DAGVTQSPTHLIKTRGQQVTLRCSPKSGHDTVSWYQQALGQGPQFIFQYYEEEERQRGNFPDRFSGHQFPNYSSELNVNALLLGDSALYLCASSRRLLSSYNEQFFGPGTRLTVL.

This clone has only a few counts. The chain couples TRBV5-6 to TRBJ2-5, with D perhaps TRBD2 (6 bases). The CDR3 totals 14 residues. The germline V gene encodes CDR1 SGHDT and CDR2 YYEEEE. V was shortened by 3 bases and J by 5 bases, with 14 bases between the two germline ends. CDR3 sequence (DNA): TGTGCCAGCAGCTGGGGAGGAACGGGGGAGACCCAGTACTTC. Its protein is CASSWGGTGETQYF.

The gene calls are TRBV11-1 and TRBJ2-7; 7 bases align to TRBD2. CDR1 is SGHAT, CDR2 FQDESV, per germline (reference sequence). V lost 5 bases and J lost 3; bases outside the gene matches: 7. This CDR3 comprises 14 residues. CDR3 sequence (DNA): TGTGCCAGCAGCCCCCGACTAGCCGACTACGAGCAGTACTTC. Translation: CASSPRLADYEQYF.